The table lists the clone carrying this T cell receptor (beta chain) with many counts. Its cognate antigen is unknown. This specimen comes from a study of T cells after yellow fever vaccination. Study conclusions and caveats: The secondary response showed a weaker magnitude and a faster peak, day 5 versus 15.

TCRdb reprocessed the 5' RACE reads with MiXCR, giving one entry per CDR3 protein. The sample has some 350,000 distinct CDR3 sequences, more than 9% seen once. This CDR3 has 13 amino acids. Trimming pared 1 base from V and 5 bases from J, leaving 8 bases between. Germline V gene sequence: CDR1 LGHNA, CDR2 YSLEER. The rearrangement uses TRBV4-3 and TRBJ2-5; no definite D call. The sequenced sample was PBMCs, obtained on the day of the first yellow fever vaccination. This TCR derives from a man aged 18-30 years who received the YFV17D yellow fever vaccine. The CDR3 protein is CASSQVYRETQYF. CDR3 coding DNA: TGCGCCAGCAGCCAAGTCTATCGGGAGACCCAGTACTTC.